The clone carrying this T cell receptor beta chain occurred a few times. Its antigen is undetermined. This sample is part of a study of cytotoxic CD8 clonotypes in ibrutinib-treated CLL. Turning to the study itself: Specimens for response were gathered following a median about a year of therapy, spanning 6 to 36.

The CDR3 length is 16 residues. Per germline, CDR1 ENHRY and CDR2 SYGVKD. V shed 6 bases, J shed 4 bases, and the junction held 12 bases outside the gene matches. Findings of the study overall: Clonality was elevated at ibrutinib response and had returned toward baseline at progression. Baseline clonality, higher than in age-matched healthy donors, tracked circulating CD8+ T-cell counts.

Assay: immunoSEQ multiplex PCR; the TCRdb copy retains only in-frame clones and omits some. This table holds around 150,000 clones, roughly 84% found once. TCR beta libraries used approximately 1.8 micrograms of genomic DNA from cryopreserved PBMCs. The chain combines TRBV10-3 with TRBJ2-1, with 7 bases fitting TRBD1. The TCR sequence derives from a human donor with chronic lymphocytic leukemia. The specimen was PBMCs, collected at disease progression, from a patient treated with ibrutinib. The CDR3 coding sequence is TGTGCCATCAGGAAAGCAACAGGGGACGCTTACAATGAGCAGTTCTTC. Translating it yields CAIRKATGDAYNEQFF.